This TCR beta chain stems from a study of blood T cells in healthy people across ages. Study results and caveats: Considered underestimates were the diversity estimates obtained from one million T cells.

There are 12 residues in the CDR3. The germline V gene encodes CDR1 SGHAT and CDR2 FQNNGV. V lost 3 bases and J 5 bases, leaving 7 bases between the germline ends. Of note for this clonotype: Its target is unknown.

Primers used in a second PCR of about 7 to 12 cycles were a sample-barcoded 5' primer and a J-beta primer mix. TCRdb reprocessed the 5' RACE reads via MiXCR and lists one record per CDR3 protein. Of 1.4 million to 1.5 million distinct CDR3 sequences listed, 42% are singletons. This chain connects TRBV11-2 to TRBJ2-5; D tentatively reads TRBD1 or TRBD2 (5 bases each). The TCR sequence derives from a woman younger than 35 in good health. Sequencing used blood. The CDR3 reads CASSFGTETQYF. CDR3 nucleotide sequence: TGTGCCAGCAGCTTCGGGACGGAGACCCAGTACTTC.